Listed below are T cell receptor beta chains from one sample, sequenced in a study of T cell changes during pregnancy in multiple sclerosis. The repertoire was sequenced with immunoSEQ multiplex PCR; TCRdb's copy has only in-frame clones and lacks some. In the table there are 74,000 or so clones, around 94% of which are singletons. The material was CD4+ T cells from peripheral blood mononuclear cells, obtained before pregnancy. All receptors derive from a female donor with multiple sclerosis, enrolled in a pregnancy study. Both conserved end residues are part of each CDR3. Fields, in order: D gene, clone size, V gene, J gene, CDR3 DNA, CDR3 protein. The D gene is left open where the match is weak. Expanded clones are given a class, and other clones once, few, many or no size at all.

.	.	TRBV19	TRBJ2-2	TGTGCCAGTACCCTGGTTCGGGACACCGGGGAGCTGTTTTTT	CASTLVRDTGELFF
.	.	TRBV19	TRBJ2-7	TGTGCCAGTAGTAGGACAGCCGACCTCTCCTACGAGCAGTACTTC	CASSRTADLSYEQYF
.	.	TRBV5-1	TRBJ2-7	TGCGCCAGCAGCATACTCTACAGGGTTGACGAGCAGTACTTC	CASSILYRVDEQYF
.	.	TRBV10-2	TRBJ1-1	TGCGCCAGCAGTGAGTTTACCAGGGGCGCTGAAGCTTTCTTT	CASSEFTRGAEAFF
TRBD1	.	TRBV18	TRBJ1-2	TGTGCCAGCTCACCAGATGGACAGGGGTATGGCTACACCTTC	CASSPDGQGYGYTF
.	.	TRBV10-2	TRBJ2-6	TGCGCCAGCAGTGAGATAGGCAGGGGTTCTGGGGCCAACGTCCTGACTTTC	CASSEIGRGSGANVLTF
.	.	TRBV11-2	TRBJ1-1	TGTGCCAGCAGCTTATGGGAGATGAACACTGAAGCTTTCTTT	CASSLWEMNTEAFF
.	.	TRBV5-1	TRBJ2-1	TGCGCCAGCAGCTTGGCGTCGAGTTCCTACAATGAGCAGTTCTTC	CASSLASSSYNEQFF
TRBD1	.	TRBV9	TRBJ2-7	TGTGCCAGCAGCCGGCGGGGACAGGGGTTCGAGCAGTACTTC	CASSRRGQGFEQYF
.	once	TRBV28	TRBJ2-7	TGTGCCAGTCCTCCCAGAAGCGAGCAGTACTTC	CASPPRSEQYF
TRBD1	.	TRBV2	TRBJ1-5	TGTGCCAGCAGTATGGGACAGGGGGCGAGTCAGCCCCAGCATTTT	CASSMGQGASQPQHF
.	.	TRBV5-1	TRBJ1-2	TGCGCCAGCAGCGGCTGGGACATAGGAGTCTATGGCTACACCTTC	CASSGWDIGVYGYTF
.	.	TRBV12-1	TRBJ2-3	TGTGCCAGCAGCCCACGGACTAGCCCTAACACAGATACGCAGTATTTT	CASSPRTSPNTDTQYF
.	.	TRBV30	TRBJ1-2	TGTGCCTGGAGTTGGGGGAGGAATGGCTACACCTTC	CAWSWGRNGYTF
TRBD1	.	TRBV18	TRBJ2-1	TGTGCCAGCTCGAGACGACAGGGGAACACCAATGAGCAGTTCTTC	CASSRRQGNTNEQFF
TRBD1	.	TRBV18	TRBJ2-7	TGTGCCAGCTCACTCCGACAGGGGAGGAACGAGCAGTACTTC	CASSLRQGRNEQYF
TRBD1	.	TRBV2	TRBJ1-2	TGTGCCAGCACGGGGACAGGGGGAACGTATGGCTACACCTTC	CASTGTGGTYGYTF
TRBD1	.	TRBV30	TRBJ1-6	TGTGCCTGGAGTCCTTGGACAGGGTATGATTCACCCCTCCACTTT	CAWSPWTGYDSPLHF
.	.	TRBV30	TRBJ2-5	TGTGCCTGGAGTGAAACCGGAGAGACCCAGTACTTC	CAWSETGETQYF
.	.	TRBV5-4	TRBJ2-3	TGTGCCAGCAGACGACAGGACACAGATACGCAGTATTTT	CASRRQDTDTQYF
.	.	TRBV4-1	TRBJ1-1	TGCGCCAGCTCGGAAACAGGGCACTTGAACACTGAAGCTTTCTTT	CASSETGHLNTEAFF
TRBD2	.	TRBV5-4	TRBJ2-7	TGTGCCAGCAGCCGGGGACTAGCGGGAGACTACGAGCAGTACTTC	CASSRGLAGDYEQYF
.	.	TRBV18	TRBJ1-2	TGTGCCAGCTCACCGGGGGGACCCACCTCCTTTAACTATGGCTACACCTTC	CASSPGGPTSFNYGYTF
.	.	TRBV2	TRBJ2-2	TGTGCCAGCAGTGAGGAGCTCACCGGGGAGCTGTTTTTT	CASSEELTGELFF
TRBD1	.	TRBV7-2	TRBJ2-7	TGTGCCAGCAGCTTCATGACAGGGGCCTACGAGCAGTACTTC	CASSFMTGAYEQYF
.	.	TRBV30	TRBJ1-1	TGTGCCTGGAGTGTAGTGCAGGGCGGCACTGAAGCTTTCTTT	CAWSVVQGGTEAFF
.	.	TRBV20-1	TRBJ2-7	TGCAGTGCTAGAGGGCAGTACGAGCAGTACTTC	CSARGQYEQYF